The sequence of this T cell receptor (beta chain) was determined in a study of cytomegalovirus exposure and HLA in healthy donors. PCR employed 60 Vbeta and 13 Jbeta primers. This table comes from immunoSEQ multiplex PCR, and its TCRdb copy is limited to in-frame clones, with some not included. The table lists fewer than 250,000 clones, roughly 77% of them singletons. V shed 6 bases and J 9 bases; nucleotides not matched to a gene: 11. This CDR3 region has 14 residues. CDR1 and CDR2 from the germline V gene are MDHEN and SYDVKM. This chain connects TRBV28 to TRBJ2-1; 7 bases match TRBD1. Sequenced input: PBMCs. The sequence derives from a man under 40 in good health and CMV-seropositive. The CDR3 region has the DNA TGTGCCAGCAGGTTGGGGACAGCCTTTCTTGAGCAGTTCTTC. Translating it yields CASRLGTAFLEQFF.